This T cell receptor (beta chain) stems from a study of cytomegalovirus exposure and HLA in healthy donors. The PCR had 60 Vbeta and 13 Jbeta primers. TCRdb's copy holds only in-frame clones and misses some; the assay was immunoSEQ multiplex PCR. Of more than 80,000 clones in the sample, around 60% are singletons; the top ten hold under 4%. Germline CDR1 reads MNHNS; CDR2 reads SASEGT. J was trimmed by 0 bases and V by 1 base; bases with no gene match: 4. CDR3 length equals 16 residues. The TCR sequence derives from a man aged 55 to 70 in good health and CMV-seronegative. Sequencing was done on a sample of PBMCs. The genes are TRBV6-1 and TRBJ1-1; TRBD1 agrees at 8 bases. CDR3 in DNA: TGTGCCAGCAGTGAAGACCAGGGGGCGATGAACACTGAAGCTTTCTTT. Translation gives CASSEDQGAMNTEAFF.